This is a list of T cell receptor beta chains from one sample in a study of early stage breast cancer tumors. The protocol was immunoSEQ multiplex PCR, while the TCRdb copy is restricted to in-frame clones and leaves out a portion. The sample lists roughly 30,000 clones, more than 80% occurring once. Source material: blood. The receptors shown here come from a person between 55 and 69 years old with breast cancer. Both conserved end residues are part of each CDR3. Each record gives: V gene, clone size, D gene, J gene, CDR3 protein, CDR3 DNA. The D gene is left open where the match is weak. Rows give clone size only sometimes, using once, few, many, or a class for an expanded clone.

TRBV6-5,medium-sized,TRBD1,TRBJ2-7,CASSSPGQGFYEQYF,TGTGCCAGCAGTTCCCCGGGACAGGGGTTCTACGAGCAGTACTTC
TRBV10-3,.,.,TRBJ1-2,CAISESYGTYAANYGYTF,TGTGCCATCAGTGAGTCGTATGGGACATACGCCGCTAACTATGGCTACACCTTC
TRBV9,.,.,TRBJ2-5,CASKEIMVKTQYF,TGTGCCAGCAAGGAGATTATGGTGAAGACCCAGTACTTC
TRBV10-3,.,TRBD1,TRBJ2-3,CAISRQGADTQYF,TGTGCCATCAGCCGACAGGGGGCAGATACGCAGTATTTT
TRBV30,medium-sized,.,TRBJ1-4,CAWSVLREKLFF,TGTGCCTGGAGTGTACTTCGGGAAAAACTGTTTTTT
TRBV4-2,.,.,TRBJ2-7,CASSQDLRGRGSYEQYF,TGTGCCAGCAGCCAAGATCTTAGGGGGAGAGGGTCCTACGAGCAGTACTTC
TRBV5-1,.,TRBD2,TRBJ2-3,CASSLSPSGRSGDTQYF,TGCGCCAGCAGCTTATCCCCTAGCGGGAGGTCGGGAGATACGCAGTATTTT
TRBV28,few,TRBD2,TRBJ2-7,CASSFIGGSSYEQYF,TGTGCCAGCAGTTTCATCGGGGGGAGCTCCTACGAGCAGTACTTC
TRBV6-5,.,.,TRBJ2-7,CASSYNRGGEQYF,TGTGCCAGCAGTTACAACAGGGGAGGCGAGCAGTACTTC
TRBV18,.,.,TRBJ2-7,CASSGAVREQYF,TGTGCCAGCTCAGGGGCCGTCAGGGAGCAGTACTTC
TRBV5-1,.,TRBD1,TRBJ2-5,CASSRQGSYQETQYF,TGCGCCAGCAGCCGACAGGGCTCTTACCAAGAGACCCAGTACTTC